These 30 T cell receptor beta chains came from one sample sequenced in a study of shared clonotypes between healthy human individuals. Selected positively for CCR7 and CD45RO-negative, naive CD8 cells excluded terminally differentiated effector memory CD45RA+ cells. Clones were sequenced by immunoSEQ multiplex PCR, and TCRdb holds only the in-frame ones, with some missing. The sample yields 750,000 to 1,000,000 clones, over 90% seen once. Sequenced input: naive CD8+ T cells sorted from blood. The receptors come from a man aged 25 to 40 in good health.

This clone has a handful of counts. CDR3 coding DNA: TGTGCCAGCAGCTCTAGAGAGGCCTCCTACGAGCAGTACTTC. Translating it yields CASSSREASYEQYF. The J gene is TRBJ2-7, the V gene TRBV7-2; unclear D gene. Germline V gene lookup returns CDR1 SGHTA and CDR2 FQGNSA. V was pared by 4 bases and J by 0 bases, with 10 bases between. The CDR3 totals 14 residues.

The CDR3 sequence is CANAQRDSYEQYF. The CDR3 DNA is TGTGCCAACGCACAGCGGGACTCCTACGAGCAGTACTTC. The J gene is TRBJ2-7, the V gene TRBV28; 7 bases match TRBD2. V shed 10 bases, J shed 0 bases, and the junction held 6 bases outside the gene matches. The CDR3 length is 13 residues. Per the germline V gene, CDR1 is MDHEN and CDR2 is SYDVKM.

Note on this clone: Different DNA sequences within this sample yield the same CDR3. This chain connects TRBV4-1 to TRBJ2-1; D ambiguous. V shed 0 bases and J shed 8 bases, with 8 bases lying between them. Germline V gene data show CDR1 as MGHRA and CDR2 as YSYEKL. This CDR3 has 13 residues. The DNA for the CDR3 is TGCGCCAGCAGCCAAGATCTCGGGCATGAGCAGTTCTTC. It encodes CASSQDLGHEQFF.

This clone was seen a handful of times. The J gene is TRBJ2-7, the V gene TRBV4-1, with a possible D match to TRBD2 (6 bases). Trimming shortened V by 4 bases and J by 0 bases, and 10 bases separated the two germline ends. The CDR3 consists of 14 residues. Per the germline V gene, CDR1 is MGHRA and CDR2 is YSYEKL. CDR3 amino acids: CASSRGLNSYEQYF. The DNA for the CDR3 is TGCGCCAGCAGCCGGGGACTGAACTCCTACGAGCAGTACTTC.

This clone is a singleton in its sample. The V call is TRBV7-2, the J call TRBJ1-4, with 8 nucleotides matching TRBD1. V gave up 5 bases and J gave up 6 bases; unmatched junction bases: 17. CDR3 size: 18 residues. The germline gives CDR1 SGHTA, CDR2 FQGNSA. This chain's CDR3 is CASSPLQTGVANYEKLFF. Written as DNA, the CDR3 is TGTGCCAGCAGCCCCCTCCAGACAGGGGTTGCGAATTATGAAAAACTGTTTTTT. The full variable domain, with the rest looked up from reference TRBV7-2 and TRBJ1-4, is GAGVSQSPSNKVTEKGKDVELRCDPISGHTALYWYRQSLGQGLEFLIYFQGNSAPDKSGLPSDRFSAERTGGSVSTLTIQRTQQEDSAVYLCASSPLQTGVANYEKLFFGSGTQLSVL.

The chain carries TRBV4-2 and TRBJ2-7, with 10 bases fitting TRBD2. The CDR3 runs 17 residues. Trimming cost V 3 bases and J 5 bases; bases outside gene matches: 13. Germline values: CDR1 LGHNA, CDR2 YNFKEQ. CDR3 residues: CASSQAGLAGERNEQYF. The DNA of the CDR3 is TGTGCCAGCAGCCAGGCTGGGCTAGCGGGAGAGAGGAACGAGCAGTACTTC.

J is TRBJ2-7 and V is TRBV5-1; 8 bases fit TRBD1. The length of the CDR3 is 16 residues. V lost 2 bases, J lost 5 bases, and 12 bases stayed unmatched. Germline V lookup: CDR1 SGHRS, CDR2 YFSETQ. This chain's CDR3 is CASSFRPTGDFDEQYF. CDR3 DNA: TGCGCCAGCAGCTTTCGCCCGACAGGGGATTTTGACGAGCAGTACTTC.

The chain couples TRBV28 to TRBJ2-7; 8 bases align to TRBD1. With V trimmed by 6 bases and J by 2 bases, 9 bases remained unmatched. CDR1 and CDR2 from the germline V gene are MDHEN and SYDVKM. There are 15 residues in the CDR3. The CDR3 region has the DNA TGTGCCAGCAGACCTCATTGGGACAGGACCTACGAGCAGTACTTC. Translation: CASRPHWDRTYEQYF.

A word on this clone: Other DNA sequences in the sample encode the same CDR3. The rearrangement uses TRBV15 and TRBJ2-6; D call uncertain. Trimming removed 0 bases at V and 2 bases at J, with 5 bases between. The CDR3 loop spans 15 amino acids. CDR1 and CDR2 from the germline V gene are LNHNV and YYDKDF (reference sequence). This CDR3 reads CATSRDRAGANVLTF. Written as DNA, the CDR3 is TGTGCCACCAGCAGAGATAGGGCTGGGGCCAACGTCCTGACTTTC.

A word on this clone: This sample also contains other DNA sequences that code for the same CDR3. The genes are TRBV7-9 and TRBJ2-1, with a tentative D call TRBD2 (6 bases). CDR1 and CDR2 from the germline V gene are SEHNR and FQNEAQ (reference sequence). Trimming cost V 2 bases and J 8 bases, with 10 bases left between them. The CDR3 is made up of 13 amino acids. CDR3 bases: TGTGCCAGCAGCTTATCAGGAGGGGATGAGCAGTTCTTC. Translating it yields CASSLSGGDEQFF.

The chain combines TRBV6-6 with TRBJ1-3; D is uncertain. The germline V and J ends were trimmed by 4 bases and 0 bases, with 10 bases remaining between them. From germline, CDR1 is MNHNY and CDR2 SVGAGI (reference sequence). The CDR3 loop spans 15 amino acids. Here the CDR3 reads CASSSTLHSGNTIYF. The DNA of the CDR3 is TGTGCCAGCAGTTCTACACTTCACTCTGGAAACACCATATATTTT.

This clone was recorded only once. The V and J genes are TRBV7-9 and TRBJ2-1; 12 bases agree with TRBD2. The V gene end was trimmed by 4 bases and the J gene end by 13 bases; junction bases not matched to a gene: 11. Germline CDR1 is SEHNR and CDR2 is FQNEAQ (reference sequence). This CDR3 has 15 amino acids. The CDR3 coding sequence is TGTGCCAGCAGCTCGTCGACTAGCGGGAGAGGGTTCCAGTTCTTC. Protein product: CASSSSTSGRGFQFF.

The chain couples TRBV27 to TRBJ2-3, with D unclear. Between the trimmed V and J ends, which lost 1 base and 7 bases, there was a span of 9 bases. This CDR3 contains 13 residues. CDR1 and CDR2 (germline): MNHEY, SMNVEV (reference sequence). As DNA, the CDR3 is TGTGCCAGCAGTTTATTAACTCCTCATACGCAGTATTTT. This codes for CASSLLTPHTQYF.

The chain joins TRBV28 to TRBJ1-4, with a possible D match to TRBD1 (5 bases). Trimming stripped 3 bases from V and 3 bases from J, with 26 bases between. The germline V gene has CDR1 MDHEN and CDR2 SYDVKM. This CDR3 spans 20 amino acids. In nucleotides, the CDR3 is TGTGCCAGCAGTTTCTCAGTTTTGGGGTCAGGGACCGAGGCTAATGAAAAACTGTTTTTT. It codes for CASSFSVLGSGTEANEKLFF.

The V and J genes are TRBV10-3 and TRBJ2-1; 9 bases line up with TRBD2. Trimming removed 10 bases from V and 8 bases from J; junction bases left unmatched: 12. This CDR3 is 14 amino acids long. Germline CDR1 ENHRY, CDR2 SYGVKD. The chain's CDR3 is CATDSGSALDEQFF. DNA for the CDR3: TGTGCCACCGATAGCGGGAGCGCCTTGGATGAGCAGTTCTTC.

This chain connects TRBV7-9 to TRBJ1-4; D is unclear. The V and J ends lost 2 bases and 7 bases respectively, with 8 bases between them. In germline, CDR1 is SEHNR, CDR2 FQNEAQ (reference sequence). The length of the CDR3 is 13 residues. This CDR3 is CASSLLGFEKLFF. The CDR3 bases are TGTGCCAGCAGCTTACTGGGTTTTGAAAAACTGTTTTTT.

The CDR3 nucleotides are TGTGCCAGCAGCTTATTCGCGGGAGGTACCTACGAGCAGTACTTC. Amino acids: CASSLFAGGTYEQYF. The chain joins TRBV7-3 to TRBJ2-7; TRBD2 aligns across 8 bases. The CDR3 has 15 amino acids. V shed 2 bases, J shed 2 bases, and the junction held 5 bases outside the gene matches. Germline values: CDR1 SGHTA, CDR2 FQGTGA.

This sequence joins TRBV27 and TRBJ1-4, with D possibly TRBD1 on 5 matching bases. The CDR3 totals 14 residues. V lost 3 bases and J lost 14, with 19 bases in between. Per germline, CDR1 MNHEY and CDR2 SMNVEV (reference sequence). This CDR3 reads CASSLRGRVDGLFF. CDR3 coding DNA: TGTGCCAGCAGTTTGCGGGGCAGGGTAGATGGTCTGTTTTTT.

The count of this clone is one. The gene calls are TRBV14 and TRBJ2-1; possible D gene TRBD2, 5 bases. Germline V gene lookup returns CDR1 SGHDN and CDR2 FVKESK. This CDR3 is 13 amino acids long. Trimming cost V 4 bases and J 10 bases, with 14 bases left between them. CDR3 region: CASSPTSSPEQFF. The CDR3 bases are TGTGCCAGCAGCCCAACTAGTAGCCCAGAGCAGTTCTTC.

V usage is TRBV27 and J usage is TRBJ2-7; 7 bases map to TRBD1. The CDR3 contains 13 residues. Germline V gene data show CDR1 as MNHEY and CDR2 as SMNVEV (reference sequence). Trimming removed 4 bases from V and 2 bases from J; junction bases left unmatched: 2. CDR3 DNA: TGTGCCAGCAGTTGGGGACAGCCCTACGAGCAGTACTTC. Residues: CASSWGQPYEQYF.

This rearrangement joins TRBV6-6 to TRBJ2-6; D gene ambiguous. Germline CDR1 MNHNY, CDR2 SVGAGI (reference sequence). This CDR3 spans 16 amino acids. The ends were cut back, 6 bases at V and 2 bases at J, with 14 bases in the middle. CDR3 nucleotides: TGTGCCAGCAGCCAATGGCAGGTTACTGGGGCCAACGTCCTGACTTTC. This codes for CASSQWQVTGANVLTF.

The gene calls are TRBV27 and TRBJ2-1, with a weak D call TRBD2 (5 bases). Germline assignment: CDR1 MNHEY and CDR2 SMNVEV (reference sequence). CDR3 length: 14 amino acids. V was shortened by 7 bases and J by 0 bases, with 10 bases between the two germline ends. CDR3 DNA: TGTGCCAGCAAACGGGGTAGCTCCTACAATGAGCAGTTCTTC. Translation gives CASKRGSSYNEQFF.

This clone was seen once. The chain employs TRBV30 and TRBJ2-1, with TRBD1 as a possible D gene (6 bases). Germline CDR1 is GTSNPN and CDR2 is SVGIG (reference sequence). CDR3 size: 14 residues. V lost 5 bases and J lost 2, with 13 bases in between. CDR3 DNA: TGTGCCTGGGCAAACAGGGTCGCCTACAATGAGCAGTTCTTC. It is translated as CAWANRVAYNEQFF.

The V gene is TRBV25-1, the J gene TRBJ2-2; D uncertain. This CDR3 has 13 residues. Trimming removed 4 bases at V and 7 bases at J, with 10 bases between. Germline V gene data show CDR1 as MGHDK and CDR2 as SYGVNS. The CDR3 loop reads CASSVFVDGELFF. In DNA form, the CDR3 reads TGTGCCAGCAGTGTGTTTGTGGACGGGGAGCTGTTTTTT.

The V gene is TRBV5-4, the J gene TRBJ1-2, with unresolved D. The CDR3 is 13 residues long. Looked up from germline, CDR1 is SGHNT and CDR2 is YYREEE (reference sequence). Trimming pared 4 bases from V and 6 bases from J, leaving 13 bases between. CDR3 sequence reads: CASSPSPPNGYTF. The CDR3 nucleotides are TGTGCCAGCAGCCCCTCCCCCCCGAATGGCTACACCTTC.

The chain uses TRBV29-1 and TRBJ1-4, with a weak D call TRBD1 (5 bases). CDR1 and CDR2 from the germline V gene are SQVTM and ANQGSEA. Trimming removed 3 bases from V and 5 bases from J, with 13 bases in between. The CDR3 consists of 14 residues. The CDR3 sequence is CSVETPGTNEKLFF. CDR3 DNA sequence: TGCAGCGTTGAGACCCCCGGGACGAATGAAAAACTGTTTTTT.

The CDR3 sequence is CASSQLAGGGSTGELFF. CDR3 nucleotide sequence: TGTGCCAGCAGCCAATTAGCAGGGGGCGGTAGCACCGGGGAGCTGTTTTTT. The rearrangement joins TRBV14 to TRBJ2-2; 8 bases align to TRBD1. This CDR3 contains 17 residues. After removal of 2 bases from V and 4 bases from J, the junction contained 9 bases not matched to a gene. CDR1 and CDR2 (germline): SGHDN, FVKESK.

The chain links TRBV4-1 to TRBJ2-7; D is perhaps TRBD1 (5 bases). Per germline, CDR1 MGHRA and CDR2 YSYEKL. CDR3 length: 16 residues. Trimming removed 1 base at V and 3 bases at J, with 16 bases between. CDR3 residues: CASSQVVGAILYEQYF. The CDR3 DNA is TGCGCCAGCAGCCAAGTAGTAGGGGCTATCCTCTACGAGCAGTACTTC.

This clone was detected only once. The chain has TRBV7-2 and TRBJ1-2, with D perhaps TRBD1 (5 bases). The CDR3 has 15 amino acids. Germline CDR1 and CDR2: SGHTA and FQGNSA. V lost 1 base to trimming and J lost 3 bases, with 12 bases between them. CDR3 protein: CASSLVGQIHYGYTF. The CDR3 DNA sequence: TGTGCCAGCAGCTTAGTGGGGCAGATTCACTATGGCTACACCTTC. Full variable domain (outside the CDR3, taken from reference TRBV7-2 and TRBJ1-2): GAGVSQSPSNKVTEKGKDVELRCDPISGHTALYWYRQSLGQGLEFLIYFQGNSAPDKSGLPSDRFSAERTGGSVSTLTIQRTQQEDSAVYLCASSLVGQIHYGYTFGSGTRLTVV.

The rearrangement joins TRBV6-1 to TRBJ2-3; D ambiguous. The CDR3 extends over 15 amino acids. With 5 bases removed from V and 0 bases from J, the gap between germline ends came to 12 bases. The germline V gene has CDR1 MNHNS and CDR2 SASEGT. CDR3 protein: CASSFHLRSTDTQYF. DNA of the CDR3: TGTGCCAGCAGTTTCCACCTACGGAGCACAGATACGCAGTATTTT.